The clone carrying this T cell receptor beta chain appeared a few times. Its target is not known. The data are from a study of beta chain features in type 1 diabetes. General study results and limits: cDNA sequencing could over-represent cells with high TCR expression. In every one of the four CD4+ subsets, TCRB CDR3s were moderately but significantly shorter in Type 1 diabetes patients. The study found that naive, central memory and Treg TCRB repertoires appeared more similar in patients than in healthy donors.

The isolated RNA, all of it, was reverse transcribed, so expressed TCRB transcripts were what got sequenced. Clones were read by immunoSEQ multiplex PCR, and TCRdb kept only the in-frame ones, dropping some. The table shows a few hundred thousand clones, with roughly an eighth occurring only once. Germline V lookup: CDR1 SGHRS, CDR2 YFSETQ. V dropped 0 bases and J dropped 0; count of bases not matched to a gene: 3. The CDR3 length is 16 residues. Sort purity for all populations was recorded as exceeding 98%. This chain links TRBV5-1 with TRBJ2-1; TRBD2 matches at 7 bases. The specimen sequenced was naive CD4+ T cells from blood. The clonotype originates from a woman between 18 and 30 years old with type 1 diabetes. The CDR3 DNA reads TGCGCCAGCAGCTTGGGCCCGGGGGGCTCCTACAATGAGCAGTTCTTC. Its translation is CASSLGPGGSYNEQFF.